These 9 T cell receptor beta chains were all obtained from the same sample, sequenced in a study of blood T cell repertoires in COVID-19. This table comes from immunoSEQ multiplex PCR, and its TCRdb copy is limited to in-frame clones, with some not included. The sample holds about 300,000 clones, 90% seen once. Sequencing was performed on peripheral blood. The receptors come from a woman aged 30 to 39 with COVID-19, enrolled during active disease.

The chain uses TRBV5-4 and TRBJ2-1; TRBD2 matches 8 bases. Germline V gene sequence: CDR1 SGHNT, CDR2 YYREEE (reference sequence). The junction had 6 bases not matched to a gene; V was cut back by 3 bases and J by 4 bases. This CDR3 contains 15 residues. In DNA, the CDR3 is TGTGCCAGCAGCTCAAGCGGGAGTGAATACAATGAGCAGTTCTTC. Its translation: CASSSSGSEYNEQFF.

This chain uses TRBV24-1 with TRBJ2-1, with 11 positions matching TRBD2. This CDR3 has 16 residues. The ends lost 2 bases at V and 6 bases at J; junction bases unmatched: 5. Germline V CDR1 and CDR2: KGHDR, SFDVKD. CDR3 nucleotide sequence: TGTGCCACCAGTGATTCGAGTAGCGGGAGGGCCAATGAGCAGTTCTTC. Protein sequence: CATSDSSSGRANEQFF.

The rearrangement joins TRBV3-1 (or the pseudogene TRBV3-2) to TRBJ1-1; D gene uncertain. V was clipped by 4 bases and J by 11 bases, with 14 bases between them. The germline gives CDR1 LGHDT, CDR2 YNNKEL (reference sequence). This CDR3 has 12 residues. The chain's CDR3 is CASSPPSRLAFF. Written as DNA, the CDR3 is TGTGCCAGCAGCCCCCCGAGCAGGCTCGCTTTCTTT.

The gene calls are TRBV13 and TRBJ1-6; 7 positions match TRBD1. The V gene end was trimmed by 5 bases and the J gene end by 7 bases; junction bases not matched to a gene: 8. CDR1 is PRHDT, CDR2 FYEKMQ, per germline (reference sequence). The length of the CDR3 is 15 residues. In nucleotides, the CDR3 is TGTGCCAGCAGCCCTACCGGGACAGCCAATTCACCCCTCCACTTT. Translating gives CASSPTGTANSPLHF.

V is TRBV3-1 (or the pseudogene TRBV3-2) and J is TRBJ1-4; D is uncertain. This CDR3 has 15 amino acids. Trimming shortened V by 0 bases and J by 3 bases, and 8 bases separated the two germline ends. Germline V gives CDR1 LGHDT, CDR2 YNNKEL (reference sequence). CDR3 residues: CASSQDLGPNEKLFF. The DNA for the CDR3 is TGTGCCAGCAGCCAAGATCTTGGGCCTAATGAAAAACTGTTTTTT.

This sequence joins TRBV24-1 and TRBJ2-1; 13 nucleotides match TRBD2. CDR1 and CDR2 from the germline V gene are KGHDR and SFDVKD. The CDR3 has 17 amino acids. V lost 2 bases to trimming and J lost 6 bases; unmatched junction nucleotides: 6. The CDR3 is CATSDSGTSGILNEQFF. CDR3 coding DNA: TGTGCCACCAGTGATTCAGGGACTAGCGGGATACTCAATGAGCAGTTCTTC.

The chain links TRBV6-2 or TRBV6-3 to TRBJ2-1, with TRBD2 matching over 8 bases. Germline CDR1 reads MNHEY; CDR2 reads SVGEGT. The CDR3 is 14 amino acids. The J segment lost 7 bases and the V segment lost 2 bases, leaving 4 bases of the junction unmatched. The CDR3 DNA is TGTGCCAGCAGTTACGGGACTAGATTAAATGAGCAGTTCTTC. Encoded protein: CASSYGTRLNEQFF.

This chain uses TRBV10-1 with TRBJ1-2; tentatively, D is TRBD1 (6 bases). Looked up from germline, CDR1 is WNHNN and CDR2 is SYGVQD (reference sequence). V lost 6 bases to trimming and J lost 4 bases, with 12 bases between them. CDR3 length: 13 residues. The CDR3 loop reads CASSPAGAYGYTF. CDR3 DNA sequence: TGCGCCAGCAGCCCCGCAGGGGCCTATGGCTACACCTTC.

The V gene is TRBV9, the J gene TRBJ2-7; 7 bases line up with TRBD1. Germline-derived CDR1 and CDR2 are SGDLS and YYNGEE. The V and J ends lost 0 bases and 3 bases, in that order; junction bases with no gene match: 3. CDR3 length: 14 residues. CDR3 bases: TGTGCCAGCAGCGTAGGAGGGGGCGACTACGAGCAGTACTTC. Protein sequence: CASSVGGGDYEQYF.